This note documents a single T cell receptor beta chain sequence. No antigen is known for it. This CDR3 region has 14 residues. Germline lookup yields CDR1 SQVTM and CDR2 ANQGSEA. Trimming at V came to 5 bases and at J to 2 bases, leaving 7 bases not matched to a gene. The treatment: oral pan-JAK inhibitor, 5-10 mg twice daily. Following extraction, RNA underwent reverse transcription to cDNA, which served as the sequencing template. Some clones are missing from TCRdb's copy, which holds only in-frame ones; the method was immunoSEQ multiplex PCR. The sample holds about 120,000 clones, about 61% seen once. These data belong to a study of CD8+ T cells in alopecia areata. Study-level information: People stayed on tofacitinib for 6 to 18 months, then stopped the drug for 6 months. Study outcomes and limitations: Normal scalp showed lower clonality than lesional scalp, especially alopecia totalis/universalis.

The J gene is TRBJ2-7, the V gene TRBV29-1; TRBD1 matches at 9 bases. The sequence was collected from a human donor with alopecia areata. This specimen consisted of CD8+ T cells sorted from blood, obtained at week 4, from a patient treated with tofacitinib. For the CDR3, the DNA is TGCAGCGTTTGGGAGGGGACAGGGACCTACGAGCAGTACTTC. Translation gives CSVWEGTGTYEQYF.